The 32 T cell receptor beta chains reported below all come from one sample, sequenced in a study of blood T cells in healthy people across ages. Together with a sample-barcoded 5' primer, a J-beta primer mix was included in a second PCR lasting about 7 to 12 cycles. TCRdb passed the 5' RACE reads through MiXCR, listing each CDR3 protein once. The sample consists of approximately 600,000 distinct CDR3 sequences, about 53% of them appearing once. Sequencing was carried out using blood. The source is a man in his sixties in good health.

With regard to this clonotype: One end of the junction is discordant with germline, which a read error may explain. This rearrangement joins TRBV6-2 or TRBV6-3 to TRBJ2-1; 8 bases are a match to TRBD1. Germline V gives CDR1 MNHEY, CDR2 SVGEGT. The CDR3 is made up of 14 amino acids. Here the CDR3 DNA reads TGTGCCAGCACCGACTGGGACAGGCCCCATGAGCAGGTCTTC. Residues: CASTDWDRPHEQVF.

This chain connects TRBV2 to TRBJ2-3, with no clear D. Germline-derived CDR1 and CDR2 are SNHLY and FYNNEI. The ends were cut back, 5 bases at V and 0 bases at J, with 12 bases in the middle. This CDR3 is built from 15 residues. CDR3 nucleotide sequence: TGTGCCAGCAGTAACTCTTTTGGTAGCACAGATACGCAGTATTTT. Its translation: CASSNSFGSTDTQYF.

The gene calls are TRBV20-1 and TRBJ1-1; 8 nucleotides line up with TRBD1. With V trimmed by 0 bases and J by 3 bases, 6 bases remained unmatched. Germline CDR1 is DFQATT and CDR2 is SNEGSKA (reference sequence). The CDR3 loop spans 15 amino acids. The CDR3 sequence: CSAREQTGGDTEAFF. The DNA of the CDR3 is TGCAGTGCTAGAGAGCAAACAGGGGGGGACACTGAAGCTTTCTTT.

This chain uses TRBV6-1 with TRBJ2-5; 7 bases are a match to TRBD2. The germline V gene encodes CDR1 MNHNS and CDR2 SASEGT. Unmatched junction bases numbered 4, after V lost 2 bases and J lost 1 base. The CDR3 sequence is 15 residues long. CDR3 nucleotide sequence: TGTGCCAGCAGTGAAATGCGCGGGGGCCAAGAGACCCAGTACTTC. Its translation is CASSEMRGGQETQYF.

V gene TRBV12-3 or TRBV12-4 combines with J gene TRBJ2-2; 11 positions agree with TRBD2. V was pared by 6 bases and J by 7 bases, with 1 base of the junction left unmatched. This CDR3 spans 13 amino acids. CDR3 in amino acids: CASRGTSGGELFF. The CDR3 coding sequence is TGTGCCAGCAGAGGGACTAGCGGCGGGGAGCTGTTTTTT.

The chain is built from TRBV6-5 and TRBJ2-1; TRBD1 agrees at 7 bases. CDR1 and CDR2 from the germline V gene are MNHEY and SVGAGI. The CDR3 covers 15 residues. V lost 5 bases and J lost 7; bases outside the gene matches: 11. The CDR3: CASSPRNRGSNEQFF. Written as DNA, the CDR3 is TGTGCCAGCAGTCCCCGGAACAGGGGTTCGAATGAGCAGTTCTTC.

The table lists this clonotype with a few counts. V gene TRBV4-1 combines with J gene TRBJ2-7; a possible D gene is TRBD1 (6 bases). Trimming took off 2 bases at V and 0 bases at J, with 11 bases between the two ends. This CDR3 has 15 amino acids. Germline V gene data show CDR1 as MGHRA and CDR2 as YSYEKL. CDR3 in amino acids: CASSQIRDISYEQYF. CDR3 coding DNA: TGCGCCAGCAGCCAAATCAGGGACATCTCCTACGAGCAGTACTTC.

J is TRBJ2-7 and V is TRBV3-1; D gene unclear. Gene TRBJ2-4 matches the end of the DNA better, so the J call may be wrong. Germline CDR1 reads LGHDT; CDR2 reads YNNKEL (reference sequence). CDR3 size: 19 residues. CDR3 nucleotides: TGTGCCAGCAGCCACACACAAAATTCAGGAGTCCTAGCCAAAAACATTCAGTACTTC. Translated, it gives CASSHTQNSGVLAKNIQYF.

The sample holds a few counts of this clonotype. The rearrangement links TRBV20-1 to TRBJ2-7, with 8 bases that match TRBD2. This CDR3 region has 15 residues. Trimming at V came to 4 bases and at J to 4 bases, leaving 12 bases not matched to a gene. CDR1 is DFQATT and CDR2 is SNEGSKA in the germline V gene (reference sequence). Written as DNA, the CDR3 is TGCAGTGCTACGTCTGGCGGGGGGCGCTCTTACGAGCAGTACTTC. This codes for CSATSGGGRSYEQYF.

The rearrangement joins TRBV29-1 to TRBJ2-2; TRBD1 aligns across 8 bases. The CDR3 contains 16 residues. The ends lost 6 bases at V and 5 bases at J; junction bases unmatched: 14. Germline loops: CDR1 SQVTM, CDR2 ANQGSEA. The DNA of the CDR3 is TGCAGCGTCACAGCCCCCCTCGACAGGGGTACCGGGGAGCTGTTTTTT. Translated, it gives CSVTAPLDRGTGELFF.

The genes are TRBV5-1 and TRBJ2-1; TRBD2 matches at 10 bases. Germline CDR1 reads SGHRS; CDR2 reads YFSETQ. The CDR3 sequence is 17 residues long. V was clipped by 2 bases and J by 4 bases; unmatched bases: 9. CDR3 sequence: CASSFRGAGGPYNEQFF. The CDR3 nucleotides read TGCGCCAGCAGCTTTCGGGGAGCGGGGGGGCCGTACAATGAGCAGTTCTTC.

The V call is TRBV25-1, the J call TRBJ2-5; tentative D call: TRBD2 (6 bases). Trimming left V 0 bases short and J 4 bases short, with 6 bases between. Germline-derived CDR1 and CDR2 are MGHDK and SYGVNS. This CDR3 contains 13 residues. As DNA, the CDR3 is TGTGCCAGCAGTGAATACGGGGGAGAGACCCAGTACTTC. It encodes CASSEYGGETQYF.

V usage is TRBV9 and J usage is TRBJ2-2, with D unclear. CDR3 length: 14 amino acids. Between the trimmed V and J ends, which lost 2 bases and 3 bases, there was a span of 8 bases. The germline CDR1 and CDR2 sequences are SGDLS and YYNGEE. Here the CDR3 reads CASSVGVDTGELFF. The CDR3 coding sequence is TGTGCCAGCAGCGTTGGGGTGGACACCGGGGAGCTGTTTTTT.

As to this clonotype: This may be a read error: a much more frequent sequence differs by one nucleotide. The chain joins TRBV7-9 to TRBJ2-5, with D possibly TRBD2 on 5 matching bases. With 8 bases removed from V and 0 bases from J, the gap between germline ends came to 10 bases. The CDR3 loop spans 13 amino acids. The germline V gene has CDR1 SEHNR and CDR2 FQNEAQ (reference sequence). For the CDR3, the DNA is TGTGCCAGCGGCCCGGGGAACCAAGAGACCCAGTACTTC. Its translation is CASGPGNQETQYF.

The genes are TRBV2 and TRBJ1-5; D remains unclear. The CDR3 runs 15 residues. V gave up 6 bases and J gave up 1 base, with 13 bases separating them. The germline V gene has CDR1 SNHLY and CDR2 FYNNEI. CDR3 amino acids: CASSGRAGSNQPQHF. The DNA for the CDR3 is TGTGCCAGCAGCGGCCGGGCCGGGAGCAATCAGCCCCAGCATTTT. The full variable domain, completed using reference TRBV2 and TRBJ1-5, is EPEVTQTPSHQVTQMGQEVILRCVPISNHLYFYWYRQILGQKVEFLVSFYNNEISEKSEIFDDQFSVERPDGSNFTLKIRSTKLEDSAMYFCASSGRAGSNQPQHFGDGTRLSIL.

This sequence joins TRBV18 and TRBJ2-7, with 11 bases that match TRBD1. The CDR3 extends over 15 amino acids. Germline trimming cut 5 bases from V and 3 bases from J; bases unmatched to any gene: 6. CDR1 and CDR2 (germline): KGHSH, LQKENI. In nucleotides, the CDR3 is TGTGCCAGCTCAAAAACTGGGACAGGGGGCTACGAGCAGTACTTC. Protein: CASSKTGTGGYEQYF.

Only a few counts were recorded for this clonotype. CDR3: CGGQGDLNSPLHF. Written as DNA, the CDR3 is TGCGGGGGACAGGGAGACTTAAATTCACCCCTCCACTTT. The chain couples TRBV20-1 to TRBJ1-6; TRBD1 matches at 9 bases. The germline gives CDR1 DFQATT, CDR2 SNEGSKA (reference sequence). The CDR3 is 13 residues long.

With regard to this clonotype: At one of its ends the junction is not consistent with the germline gene, which may arise from a read error. The rearrangement uses TRBV6-1 and TRBJ2-1, with TRBD2 matching over 8 bases. Germline V gives CDR1 MNHNS, CDR2 SASEGT. The length of the CDR3 is 15 residues. The CDR3 protein is CTSGEGWSGGGEQFF. The CDR3 nucleotides are TGTACCAGCGGTGAAGGGTGGAGCGGGGGCGGTGAGCAGTTCTTC.

This clonotype was observed a few times. The gene calls are TRBV20-1 and TRBJ2-7; no definite D call. This CDR3 region has 10 residues. Trimming removed 3 bases from V and 3 bases from J, with 3 bases in between. Germline V lookup: CDR1 DFQATT, CDR2 SNEGSKA (reference sequence). CDR3 in DNA: TGCAGTGCTAGTAGCTACGAGCAGTACTTC. As protein: CSASSYEQYF.

This clonotype has more than one count but fewer than ten. The CDR3 DNA sequence: TGTGCCAGCAGCTTCCCCCGTGGGACACAGAACACTGAAGCTTTCTTT. Encoded protein: CASSFPRGTQNTEAFF. The genes are TRBV7-9 and TRBJ1-1; tentative D call: TRBD1 (6 bases). This CDR3 has 16 amino acids. Germline loops: CDR1 SEHNR, CDR2 FQNEAQ (reference sequence). The V and J ends lost 3 bases and 1 base respectively, with 15 bases between them. Full variable domain (remainder filled in from reference TRBV7-9 and TRBJ1-1): DTGVSQNPRHKITKRGQNVTFRCDPISEHNRLYWYRQTLGQGPEFLTYFQNEAQLEKSRLLSDRFSAERPKGSFSTLEIQRTEQGDSAMYLCASSFPRGTQNTEAFFGQGTRLTVV.

In this sample, this clonotype turned up a few times. The rearrangement links TRBV5-1 to TRBJ1-1, with D possibly being TRBD1 (5 bases). Trimming pared 1 base from V and 3 bases from J, leaving 10 bases between. The CDR3 has 14 residues. The germline V gene has CDR1 SGHRS and CDR2 YFSETQ. As DNA, the CDR3 is TGCGCCAGCAGCTTGAGGGGCAGACACACTGAAGCTTTCTTT. Translating gives CASSLRGRHTEAFF.

This chain uses TRBV5-1 with TRBJ2-5; tentative D call: TRBD1 (6 bases). The CDR3 is 15 amino acids. The V and J ends lost 0 bases and 11 bases respectively, with 20 bases between them. Germline assignment: CDR1 SGHRS and CDR2 YFSETQ. CDR3 DNA sequence: TGCGCCAGCAGCTTGGGACAGGAGCCCTACAATGAGCAGTACTTC. Translating it yields CASSLGQEPYNEQYF.

This clonotype has more than one count but fewer than ten. V gene TRBV12-3 or TRBV12-4 combines with J gene TRBJ2-1, with 9 bases aligning to TRBD1. V dropped 6 bases and J dropped 9; count of bases not matched to a gene: 12. This CDR3 has 15 amino acids. The CDR3 bases are TGTGCCAGCAGGCCCTCCGGGACAGGGTCAGGTGAGCAGTTCTTC. Translating gives CASRPSGTGSGEQFF.

The V gene is TRBV20-1, the J gene TRBJ2-7; 8 positions agree with TRBD1. Germline values: CDR1 DFQATT, CDR2 SNEGSKA (reference sequence). V was clipped by 6 bases and J by 3 bases; unmatched bases: 10. The CDR3 has 14 amino acids. The CDR3 here is CSATGTGDYYEQYF. In nucleotides, the CDR3 is TGCAGTGCAACCGGGACAGGAGACTACTACGAGCAGTACTTC.

The chain has TRBV6-1 and TRBJ2-3; 9 nucleotides agree with TRBD1. Germline V CDR1 and CDR2: MNHNS, SASEGT. With V trimmed by 5 bases and J by 3 bases, 6 bases remained unmatched. This CDR3 has 15 amino acids. Here the CDR3 reads CASSSRDRVTDTQYF. CDR3 in DNA: TGTGCCAGCAGTTCCCGGGACAGGGTTACAGATACGCAGTATTTT.

V gene TRBV7-6 combines with J gene TRBJ1-1, with D possibly matching TRBD1 (6 bases). The CDR3 length is 14 residues. Looked up from germline, CDR1 is SGHVS and CDR2 is FNYEAQ. Trimming left V 5 bases short and J 5 bases short, with 15 bases between. DNA for the CDR3: TGTGCCAGCAGCCTGGGGGGGGGCGCGACTGAAGCTTTCTTT. Protein product: CASSLGGGATEAFF.

The chain joins TRBV29-1 to TRBJ2-5, with D possibly called TRBD1 or TRBD2 (5 bases each). CDR1 is SQVTM and CDR2 is ANQGSEA in the germline V gene. The ends were cut back, 4 bases at V and 3 bases at J, with 12 bases in the middle. The CDR3 loop spans 13 amino acids. The CDR3 loop reads CSVGGVVEETQYF. Here the CDR3 DNA reads TGCAGCGTTGGAGGGGTTGTAGAAGAGACCCAGTACTTC.

The chain is built from TRBV5-6 and TRBJ2-6; D might be TRBD1 or TRBD2, each matching 5 bases. The CDR3 covers 16 residues. The V and J ends lost 3 bases and 0 bases respectively, with 10 bases between them. Germline CDR1 SGHDT, CDR2 YYEEEE. CDR3 amino acids: CASSSGPSSGANVLTF. The CDR3 DNA reads as TGTGCCAGCAGCTCGGGACCCAGCTCTGGGGCCAACGTCCTGACTTTC.

The V gene is TRBV11-2, the J gene TRBJ2-7; D is unclear. This CDR3 is 15 amino acids long. Germline-derived CDR1 and CDR2 are SGHAT and FQNNGV. V dropped 3 bases and J dropped 3 bases, with 15 bases sitting between them. As DNA, the CDR3 is TGTGCCAGCAGCTTGGCACAGCATGAAATCTACGAGCAGTACTTC. This gives the protein CASSLAQHEIYEQYF.

This clonotype was observed many times. V and J are TRBV20-1 and TRBJ2-7; 7 nucleotides line up with TRBD1. Germline values: CDR1 DFQATT, CDR2 SNEGSKA (reference sequence). The CDR3 covers 16 residues. Trimming cost V 5 bases and J 2 bases; bases outside gene matches: 15. The CDR3 loop is CSASAGQVSEAYEQYF. DNA for the CDR3: TGCAGTGCTTCAGCCGGACAGGTCTCCGAGGCCTACGAGCAGTACTTC.

This chain uses TRBV20-1 with TRBJ2-1; maybe TRBD2 (6 bases). CDR1 and CDR2 (germline): DFQATT, SNEGSKA (reference sequence). Trimming cost V 6 bases and J 4 bases, with 7 bases left between them. The CDR3 length is 11 residues. DNA of the CDR3: TGCAGTGCGACTAGGTACAATGAGCAGTTCTTC. Translated, it gives CSATRYNEQFF.

Comment on this clonotype: The conserved final phenylalanine or tryptophan is absent from the CDR3, which likely points to a read error. The V and J genes are TRBV4-1 and TRBJ2-4; no clear D gene. The V gene lost 0 bases and the J gene lost 7 bases, with 16 bases spanning the gap. This CDR3 is 16 amino acids long. Germline values: CDR1 MGHRA, CDR2 YSYEKL. In nucleotides, the CDR3 is TGCGCCAGCAGCCAAGATTGGGGATCCCCCCCCAACATTCAGTACATC. As protein: CASSQDWGSPPNIQYI.